Below, 27 T cell receptor beta chains from the same sample are listed, as sequenced in a study of cytomegalovirus exposure and HLA in healthy donors. The PCR employed 60 Vbeta primers together with 13 Jbeta primers. Sequenced by immunoSEQ multiplex PCR; TCRdb stores in-frame clones only, minus some. Counted here are approximately 110,000 clones, 76% occurring once; the ten biggest clones make up around 8.5%. The source material was PBMCs. These TCRs come from a man aged 35 to 55 in good health and CMV-seropositive.

V and J are TRBV5-6 and TRBJ2-5; 11 positions agree with TRBD2. The J call may be mistaken, given a closer DNA end match to TRBJ2-7. The CDR3 totals 15 residues. Per the germline V gene, CDR1 is SGHDT and CDR2 is YYEEEE. CDR3 in amino acids: CASSQGPSGRYEQYF. The CDR3 bases are TGTGCCAGCAGCCAAGGGCCTAGCGGGAGGTACGAGCAGTACTTC.

The CDR3 loop is CASRLGGTQYF. CDR3 nucleotide sequence: TGTGCCAGCCGCCTGGGGGGGACGCAGTATTTT. V usage is TRBV27 and J usage is TRBJ2-3, with TRBD2 identical over 7 bases. This CDR3 spans 11 amino acids. The ends lost 8 bases at V and 9 bases at J; junction bases unmatched: 5. The germline gives CDR1 MNHEY, CDR2 SMNVEV (reference sequence).

The rearrangement uses TRBV6-1 and TRBJ1-2; no definite D call. V was cut by 10 bases and J by 4 bases, with 13 bases left in between. The CDR3 is 12 amino acids. In germline, CDR1 is MNHNS, CDR2 SASEGT. CDR3 in DNA: TGTGCCATCTCTAGGCGGAGCTATGGCTACACCTTC. Its protein product is CAISRRSYGYTF.

This clone occurred a few times. Here the CDR3 reads CASSFGRGVQQYF. In nucleotides, the CDR3 is TGTGCCAGCAGCTTCGGCAGGGGGGTCCAGCAGTACTTC. The chain combines TRBV11-3 with TRBJ2-7, with a possible D match to TRBD1 (7 bases). Deletions cut 3 bases from V and 8 bases from J, with 14 bases between. The CDR3 totals 13 residues. The germline CDR1 and CDR2 sequences are SGHNT and YENEEA.

The V gene is TRBV5-1, the J gene TRBJ1-2, with 12 bases identical to TRBD1. The germline CDR1 and CDR2 sequences are SGHRS and YFSETQ. V gave up 0 bases and J gave up 7 bases; unmatched junction bases: 4. The CDR3 is 15 residues long. The CDR3 DNA reads TGCGCCAGCAGCTTGGAGGGACAGGGGGCTAGTGGCTACACCTTC. Amino acid sequence: CASSLEGQGASGYTF.

V is TRBV28 and J is TRBJ1-2, with 9 bases aligning to TRBD1. The CDR3 length is 13 residues. The germline V gene encodes CDR1 MDHEN and CDR2 SYDVKM. J gave up 8 bases and V 5 bases, and 6 bases lay outside the gene matches. The chain's CDR3 is CASSPGTGRGYTF. For the CDR3, the DNA is TGTGCCAGCAGTCCAGGGACAGGGCGAGGCTACACCTTC.

This clone was recorded a few times. The chain uses TRBV5-8 and TRBJ1-2; 8 bases fit TRBD1. Germline lookup yields CDR1 SGHTS and CDR2 YDEGEE. V lost 4 bases, J lost 4 bases, and 12 bases stayed unmatched. CDR3 size: 16 residues. The CDR3: CASSLHFVTGGYGYTF. CDR3 in DNA: TGTGCCAGCAGCCTTCATTTTGTCACAGGGGGCTATGGCTACACCTTC.

The rearrangement links TRBV27 to TRBJ1-6; a weak D match, TRBD1 (5 bases). The V end lost 2 bases, the J end lost 0 bases, and 11 bases lay between the germline ends. The CDR3 length is 17 residues. Germline CDR1 and CDR2: MNHEY and SMNVEV (reference sequence). For the CDR3, the DNA is TGTGCCAGCAGTTTAGGGGGGAGGAGCTCCTATAATTCACCCCTCCACTTT. It specifies CASSLGGRSSYNSPLHF.

As regards this clone: Its ends do not fully match the called genes, so a read error is possible. V usage is TRBV7-2 and J usage is TRBJ2-6; 7 bases are shared with TRBD1. The CDR3 spans 16 residues. Germline V gene sequence: CDR1 SGHTA, CDR2 FQGNSA. CDR3 residues: CASSAQGLPGANGLTF. CDR3 DNA sequence: TGTGCCAGCAGCGCACAGGGGCTCCCTGGGGCCAACGGCCTGACTTTC.

The chain joins TRBV10-3 to TRBJ2-7; 10 bases are shared with TRBD1. The CDR3 spans 14 residues. The ends lost 6 bases at V and 6 bases at J; junction bases unmatched: 8. Germline V lookup: CDR1 ENHRY, CDR2 SYGVKD. CDR3 sequence (DNA): TGTGCCATCAGCTCCGGGACAGGGGTCGGCGAGCAGTACTTC. Translation gives CAISSGTGVGEQYF.

The chain carries TRBV25-1 and TRBJ2-7; 10 bases agree with TRBD1. CDR3 length: 13 residues. Germline assignment: CDR1 MGHDK and CDR2 SYGVNS. The ends lost 4 bases at V and 9 bases at J; junction bases unmatched: 6. The chain's CDR3 is CASSGDRGSVQYF. In DNA, the CDR3 is TGTGCCAGCAGTGGGGACAGGGGATCGGTGCAGTACTTC.

The chain links TRBV7-3 to TRBJ2-1, with 15 bases matching TRBD2. V trimming: 5 bases; J trimming: 10 bases; junction bases outside the gene matches: 9. Germline CDR1 and CDR2: SGHTA and FQGTGA. This CDR3 spans 16 amino acids. This CDR3 reads CASSLRPGTSGGEQFF. CDR3 bases: TGTGCCAGCAGCCTTCGGCCCGGGACTAGCGGGGGGGAGCAGTTCTTC. Based on the CDR3 plus reference TRBV7-3 and TRBJ2-1, the full variable domain is GAGVSQTPSNKVTEKGKYVELRCDPISGHTALYWYRQSLGQGPEFLIYFQGTGAADDSGLPNDRFFAVRPEGSVSTLKIQRTERGDSAVYLCASSLRPGTSGGEQFFGPGTRLTVL.

The J gene is TRBJ2-1, the V gene TRBV6-5; 11 nucleotides line up with TRBD1. V gave up 0 bases and J gave up 6 bases; unmatched junction bases: 4. CDR3 length equals 16 residues. In germline, CDR1 is MNHEY, CDR2 SVGAGI. In DNA, the CDR3 is TGTGCCAGCAGTTACTCGTTTGGACAGGGGGCCAATGAGCAGTTCTTC. Protein product: CASSYSFGQGANEQFF.

This chain connects TRBV21-1 to TRBJ1-1; the table's D call, TRBD1, has no DNA check behind it. TRBV21-1 constitutes a pseudogene. CDR3 size: 14 residues. CDR3 coding DNA: TGTGCCAGCAGGCCCGACAGGCGGAACACTGAAGCTTTCTTT. Translation: CASRPDRRNTEAFF.

The chain couples TRBV11-1 to TRBJ2-7; 7 nucleotides match TRBD1. CDR1 SGHAT and CDR2 FQDESV come from the germline V gene (reference sequence). After removal of 8 bases from V and 6 bases from J, the junction contained 10 bases not matched to a gene. This CDR3 is 13 amino acids long. The CDR3 nucleotides read TGTGCCAGCGGCGATCGACAGGGCTCCGAGCAGTACTTC. This gives the protein CASGDRQGSEQYF.

The V gene is TRBV5-4, the J gene TRBJ2-3; 8 bases are a match to TRBD1. Germline assignment: CDR1 SGHNT and CDR2 YYREEE (reference sequence). The CDR3 extends over 17 amino acids. With V trimmed by 2 bases and J by 4 bases, 12 bases remained unmatched. In DNA, the CDR3 is TGTGCCAGCAGCTTTGGGCGTGGACAGGGAGTCCCAGATACGCAGTATTTT. It is translated as CASSFGRGQGVPDTQYF.

V usage is TRBV7-3 and J usage is TRBJ2-2; TRBD2 aligns across 12 bases. The CDR3 contains 20 residues. CDR1 and CDR2 (germline): SGHTA, FQGTGA. Losses at the gene ends were 4 bases for V and 5 bases for J; bases not matched to a gene: 17. As DNA, the CDR3 is TGTGCCAGCAGCTCCCCTAGGCTAGCGGGGGGGCCCTCTAGAACCGGGGAGCTGTTTTTT. Protein: CASSSPRLAGGPSRTGELFF.

The chain uses TRBV27 and TRBJ2-7; D not certain. The CDR3 covers 15 residues. Per the germline V gene, CDR1 is MNHEY and CDR2 is SMNVEV (reference sequence). Trimming removed 3 bases from V and 3 bases from J, with 15 bases in between. The CDR3 is CASSFLAGAHYEQYF. As DNA, the CDR3 is TGTGCCAGCAGTTTCTTAGCCGGAGCCCACTACGAGCAGTACTTC.

This clone was detected only a few times. The chain has TRBV5-6 and TRBJ1-2, with D perhaps TRBD1 (6 bases). The CDR3 runs 15 residues. Germline V lookup: CDR1 SGHDT, CDR2 YYEEEE. V was cut by 1 base and J by 4 bases, with 14 bases left in between. The DNA of the CDR3 is TGTGCCAGCAGCTTGACAGGGAGCGCGGTCTATGGCTACACCTTC. Translation: CASSLTGSAVYGYTF.

V gene TRBV6-5 combines with J gene TRBJ2-7; 12 nucleotides align to TRBD1. Looked up from germline, CDR1 is MNHEY and CDR2 is SVGAGI. The length of the CDR3 is 14 residues. V was clipped by 5 bases and J by 4 bases; unmatched bases: 3. The CDR3 DNA follows: TGTGCCAGCAGTGGGACAGGGGGCTTATACGAGCAGTACTTC. This encodes CASSGTGGLYEQYF.

The V and J genes are TRBV15 and TRBJ2-5; D unclear. Between the trimmed V and J ends, which lost 4 bases and 5 bases, there was a span of 11 bases. The CDR3 is made up of 13 amino acids. Germline V gene data show CDR1 as LNHNV and CDR2 as YYDKDF (reference sequence). CDR3 residues: CATSKDLRETQYF. CDR3 coding DNA: TGTGCCACCAGCAAGGATCTGAGGGAGACCCAGTACTTC.

The V and J genes are TRBV5-6 and TRBJ2-3; no clear D. CDR1 and CDR2 (germline): SGHDT, YYEEEE. This CDR3 has 16 amino acids. Trimming shortened V by 5 bases and J by 2 bases, and 18 bases separated the two germline ends. The CDR3 reads CASRGRWRYTTDTQYF. The CDR3 DNA follows: TGTGCCAGCAGGGGTAGGTGGCGGTACACCACAGATACGCAGTATTTT. Full variable domain (remainder filled in from reference TRBV5-6 and TRBJ2-3): DAGVTQSPTHLIKTRGQQVTLRCSPKSGHDTVSWYQQALGQGPQFIFQYYEEEERQRGNFPDRFSGHQFPNYSSELNVNALLLGDSALYLCASRGRWRYTTDTQYFGPGTRLTVL.

The genes are TRBV18 and TRBJ1-1; 8 nucleotides match TRBD1. The CDR3 has 15 residues. Per the germline V gene, CDR1 is KGHSH and CDR2 is LQKENI. Germline trimming cut 3 bases from V and 5 bases from J; bases unmatched to any gene: 8. CDR3: CASSPDRGEGTEAFF. The CDR3 nucleotides are TGTGCCAGCTCACCCGACAGGGGAGAAGGAACTGAAGCTTTCTTT.

The chain uses TRBV7-6 and TRBJ2-3, with a tentative D call TRBD2 (5 bases). The CDR3 spans 12 residues. V lost 4 bases, J lost 9 bases, and 11 bases lay in between. CDR1 and CDR2 from the germline V gene are SGHVS and FNYEAQ. CDR3 region: CASSSPPGTQYF. CDR3 nucleotides: TGTGCCAGCAGCTCCCCCCCGGGGACGCAGTATTTT.

The chain has TRBV7-2 and TRBJ2-5, with a tentative D call TRBD1 (6 bases). Germline V lookup: CDR1 SGHTA, CDR2 FQGNSA. The CDR3 runs 14 residues. V lost 1 base and J 4 bases, leaving 10 bases between the germline ends. The CDR3 nucleotides read TGTGCCAGCAGCTTAGGACAGGCCGCAGAGACCCAGTACTTC. It codes for CASSLGQAAETQYF. Variable domain in full (rest from reference TRBV7-2 and TRBJ2-5): GAGVSQSPSNKVTEKGKDVELRCDPISGHTALYWYRQSLGQGLEFLIYFQGNSAPDKSGLPSDRFSAERTGGSVSTLTIQRTQQEDSAVYLCASSLGQAAETQYFGPGTRLLVL.

The chain employs TRBV28 and TRBJ1-2; 7 bases line up with TRBD1. Germline V lookup: CDR1 MDHEN, CDR2 SYDVKM. Trimming took 6 bases from V and 3 from J; bases not matched to a gene: 7. The CDR3 is made up of 14 amino acids. In nucleotides, the CDR3 is TGTGCCAGCAGGAACTTCGGACAGGACTATGGCTACACCTTC. Protein product: CASRNFGQDYGYTF.

About this clone: Other DNA variants within this sample encode the same CDR3. The V and J genes are TRBV4-3 and TRBJ2-3; a weak D match, TRBD2 (6 bases). Germline V CDR1 and CDR2: LGHNA, YSLEER. Trimming cost V 0 bases and J 3 bases, with 13 bases left between them. This CDR3 spans 16 amino acids. CDR3 residues: CASSQEWLGGTDTQYF. Written as DNA, the CDR3 is TGCGCCAGCAGCCAAGAATGGCTAGGAGGGACAGATACGCAGTATTTT.